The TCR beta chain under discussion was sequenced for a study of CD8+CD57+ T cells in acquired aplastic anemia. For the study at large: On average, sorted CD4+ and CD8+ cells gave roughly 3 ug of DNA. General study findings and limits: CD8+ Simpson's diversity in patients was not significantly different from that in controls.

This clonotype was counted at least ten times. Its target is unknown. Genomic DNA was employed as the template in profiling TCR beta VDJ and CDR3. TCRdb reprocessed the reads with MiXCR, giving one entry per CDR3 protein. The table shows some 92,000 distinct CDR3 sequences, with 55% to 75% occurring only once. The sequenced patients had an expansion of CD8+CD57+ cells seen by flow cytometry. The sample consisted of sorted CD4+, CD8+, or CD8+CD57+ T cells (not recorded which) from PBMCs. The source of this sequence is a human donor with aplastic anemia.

The CDR3 sequence is CASSSTGSHEQYF. CDR3 DNA sequence: TGCGCCAGCAGTTCAACAGGGTCCCACGAGCAGTACTTC. The chain is built from TRBV5-1 and TRBJ2-7; D may be TRBD1 (6 bases). This CDR3 is 13 amino acids long. Germline CDR1 is SGHRS and CDR2 is YFSETQ. V gave up 5 bases and J gave up 5 bases, with 14 bases separating them.